Each of the 18 T cell receptor beta chains below was sequenced from the same sample in a study of cytomegalovirus exposure and HLA in healthy donors. In the PCR, 60 Vbeta and 13 Jbeta primers were used. Produced via immunoSEQ multiplex PCR; TCRdb's table is partial and in-frame only. Of over 150,000 clones listed, over 70% were seen once; the top ten hold about 7.9%. Sequenced input: PBMCs. The receptor source for this set is a male donor in good health and CMV-seropositive.

This chain connects TRBV7-9 to TRBJ1-4; 8 positions agree with TRBD1. CDR1 SEHNR and CDR2 FQNEAQ come from the germline V gene (reference sequence). CDR3 size: 17 residues. Trimming took 4 bases from V and 4 from J; bases not matched to a gene: 11. CDR3 nucleotides: TGTGCCAGCAGCTCGTATCTGGGACAGGATCTTAATGAAAAACTGTTTTTT. Protein sequence: CASSSYLGQDLNEKLFF.

V and J are TRBV27 and TRBJ2-4; D possibly corresponds to TRBD1 (6 bases). The CDR3 consists of 13 residues. From germline, CDR1 is MNHEY and CDR2 SMNVEV (reference sequence). V dropped 2 bases and J dropped 12 bases, with 14 bases sitting between them. As DNA, the CDR3 is TGTGCCAGCAGTTTAACTCCAGGGGCGGATCAGTACTTC. Translation: CASSLTPGADQYF.

Worth noting for this clone: The junction departs from the called germline gene at one end, perhaps through a read error. CDR3: CASSPGTVPRAEASF. CDR3 nucleotides: TGCGCCAGCAGCCCGGGGACAGTCCCTAGGGCTGAAGCTTCCTTT. This chain connects TRBV5-1 to TRBJ1-1; 7 bases match TRBD1. The CDR3 runs to 15 residues. The germline CDR1 and CDR2 sequences are SGHRS and YFSETQ. Drawing the rest from reference TRBV5-1 and TRBJ1-1, the complete variable domain is KAGVTQTPRYLIKTRGQQVTLSCSPISGHRSVSWYQQTPGQGLQFLFEYFSETQRNKGNFPGRFSGRQFSNSRSEMNVSTLELGDSALYLCASSPGTVPRAEASFGQGTRLTVV.

The chain has TRBV7-9 and TRBJ1-1; D remains unclear. V was shortened by 5 bases and J by 3 bases, with 7 bases between the two germline ends. Germline loops: CDR1 SEHNR, CDR2 FQNEAQ (reference sequence). This CDR3 comprises 12 residues. CDR3 sequence reads: CASSDRDTEAFF. DNA for the CDR3: TGTGCCAGCAGCGACCGGGACACTGAAGCTTTCTTT.

In this sample, this clone turned up a few times. The chain couples TRBV19 to TRBJ1-1; 9 bases map to TRBD1. V was pared by 5 bases and J by 2 bases, with 9 bases of the junction left unmatched. This CDR3 is 16 amino acids long. The germline CDR1 and CDR2 sequences are LNHDA and SQIVND (reference sequence). The CDR3 region is CASSLTPGQGNTEAFF. The CDR3 DNA reads TGTGCCAGTAGTCTTACTCCGGGACAGGGAAACACTGAAGCTTTCTTT.

This clone showed up just once. The chain combines TRBV27 with TRBJ2-4, with D tentatively TRBD1 (5 bases). Germline CDR1 MNHEY, CDR2 SMNVEV (reference sequence). Trimming shortened V by 0 bases and J by 7 bases, and 13 bases separated the two germline ends. The CDR3 runs 15 residues. CDR3 nucleotide sequence: TGTGCCAGCAGTTTATCGGGAAGGGGCAGGAACATTCAGTACTTC. It is translated as CASSLSGRGRNIQYF.

This clone came up a few times. This sequence joins TRBV4-1 and TRBJ1-4; 8 nucleotides match TRBD1. The germline V gene has CDR1 MGHRA and CDR2 YSYEKL. Trimming removed 4 bases from V and 0 bases from J; junction bases left unmatched: 7. The CDR3 is 17 amino acids. CDR3 loop: CASSPRTGLATNEKLFF. The CDR3 DNA reads TGCGCCAGCAGCCCCCGGACAGGGCTAGCAACTAATGAAAAACTGTTTTTT.

This clone was detected once. V gene TRBV29-1 combines with J gene TRBJ2-2, with 7 bases aligning to TRBD1. Looked up from germline, CDR1 is SQVTM and CDR2 is ANQGSEA. The CDR3 runs 14 residues. V was clipped by 3 bases and J by 7 bases; unmatched bases: 8. The DNA of the CDR3 is TGCAGCGTTGAGACAGGGAATAAGGGCGGGGAGCTGTTTTTT. The encoded protein is CSVETGNKGGELFF.

The rearrangement links TRBV4-2 to TRBJ1-1; 11 nucleotides match TRBD1. Per the germline V gene, CDR1 is LGHNA and CDR2 is YNFKEQ. The CDR3 sequence is 14 residues long. V lost 4 bases, J lost 6 bases, and 4 bases stayed unmatched. For the CDR3, the DNA is TGTGCCAGCAGCCGGGGGACAGGGGGATCTGAAGCTTTCTTT. This translates into CASSRGTGGSEAFF.

This chain connects TRBV4-2 to TRBJ2-3; D gene uncertain. The V gene lost 0 bases and the J gene lost 2 bases, with 3 bases spanning the gap. The CDR3 loop spans 13 amino acids. Germline V gives CDR1 LGHNA, CDR2 YNFKEQ. The CDR3 protein is CASSQDITDTQYF. The DNA for the CDR3 is TGTGCCAGCAGCCAAGACATCACAGATACGCAGTATTTT.

The rearrangement joins TRBV9 to TRBJ1-1, with 12 positions matching TRBD1. The trim removed 3 bases at V and 3 bases at J, leaving 15 bases unmatched. Germline CDR1 is SGDLS and CDR2 is YYNGEE. This CDR3 region has 19 residues. The CDR3 DNA is TGTGCCAGCAGCGCCCACCGAGTCCGGGACAGGGGGCTTGACACTGAAGCTTTCTTT. Its protein product is CASSAHRVRDRGLDTEAFF.

This clone was picked up one time. The CDR3 DNA reads as TGTGCCAGCAGCCCTGGGACTAGCGATACGCAGTATTTT. Its protein product is CASSPGTSDTQYF. This chain connects TRBV5-4 to TRBJ2-3, with 9 bases fitting TRBD2. This CDR3 comprises 13 residues. Germline lookup yields CDR1 SGHNT and CDR2 YYREEE (reference sequence). Trimming at V came to 4 bases and at J to 6 bases, leaving 3 bases not matched to a gene.

The genes are TRBV5-1 and TRBJ2-1; 7 bases are a match to TRBD2. The CDR3 is made up of 13 amino acids. CDR1 and CDR2 from the germline V gene are SGHRS and YFSETQ. The J segment lost 1 base and the V segment lost 6 bases, leaving 1 base of the junction unmatched. The CDR3 region is CASMGGSYNEQFF. The CDR3 bases are TGCGCCAGCATGGGGGGGTCCTACAATGAGCAGTTCTTC. Together with reference TRBV5-1 and TRBJ2-1, the CDR3 gives the full variable domain: KAGVTQTPRYLIKTRGQQVTLSCSPISGHRSVSWYQQTPGQGLQFLFEYFSETQRNKGNFPGRFSGRQFSNSRSEMNVSTLELGDSALYLCASMGGSYNEQFFGPGTRLTVL.

The chain has TRBV25-1 and TRBJ2-7, with D unclear. CDR1 and CDR2 from the germline V gene are MGHDK and SYGVNS. The CDR3 is 11 residues long. V was clipped by 6 bases and J by 6 bases, with 9 bases between them. Here the CDR3 reads CASRLLGEQYF. CDR3 nucleotide sequence: TGTGCCAGCAGACTCCTAGGCGAGCAGTACTTC.

This clone was recorded once. The J gene is TRBJ1-2, the V gene TRBV4-2; 7 bases agree with TRBD1. Per germline, CDR1 LGHNA and CDR2 YNFKEQ. The length of the CDR3 is 14 residues. The ends lost 0 bases at V and 3 bases at J; junction bases unmatched: 1. The CDR3 coding sequence is TGTGCCAGCAGCCAAGACGGACAGGACTATGGCTACACCTTC. It codes for CASSQDGQDYGYTF.

This clone was seen only a few times. V gene TRBV19 combines with J gene TRBJ1-2, with D possibly matching TRBD1 (5 bases). V was cut by 10 bases and J by 7 bases, with 19 bases left in between. The CDR3 spans 13 residues. Germline V lookup: CDR1 LNHDA, CDR2 SQIVND (reference sequence). The CDR3 sequence is CAITWRGRVGYTF. The DNA for the CDR3 is TGTGCCATTACGTGGAGGGGAAGGGTTGGCTACACCTTC. The complete variable domain, with remaining parts taken from reference TRBV19 and TRBJ1-2, reads DGGITQSPKYLFRKEGQNVTLSCEQNLNHDAMYWYRQDPGQGLRLIYYSQIVNDFQKGDIAEGYSVSREKKESFPLTVTSAQKNPTAFYLCAITWRGRVGYTFGSGTRLTVV.

The genes are TRBV6-6 and TRBJ2-7; 9 nucleotides agree with TRBD1. CDR3 length equals 15 residues. Germline assignment: CDR1 MNHNY and CDR2 SVGAGI (reference sequence). V was pared by 6 bases and J by 1 base, with 7 bases of the junction left unmatched. The CDR3 nucleotides read TGTGCCAGCAGCAAACCCGGGACAGGGTCCTACGAGCAGTACTTC. Translated, it gives CASSKPGTGSYEQYF.

The J gene is TRBJ1-3, the V gene TRBV15; 7 positions match TRBD1. The germline V gene has CDR1 LNHNV and CDR2 YYDKDF (reference sequence). V lost 5 bases and J lost 3; bases outside the gene matches: 10. The CDR3 length is 16 residues. CDR3 in amino acids: CATSLSTGWYGNTIYF. The CDR3 DNA sequence: TGTGCCACCAGCCTCTCGACAGGGTGGTATGGAAACACCATATATTTT.